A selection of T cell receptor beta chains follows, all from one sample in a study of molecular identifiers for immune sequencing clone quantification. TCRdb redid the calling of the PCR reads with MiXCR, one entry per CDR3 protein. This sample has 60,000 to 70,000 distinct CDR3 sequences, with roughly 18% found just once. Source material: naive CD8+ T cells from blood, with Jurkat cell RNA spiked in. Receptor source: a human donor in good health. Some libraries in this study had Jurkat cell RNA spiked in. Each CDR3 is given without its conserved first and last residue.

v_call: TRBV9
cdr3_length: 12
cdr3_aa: ASSGGGGPQPQH

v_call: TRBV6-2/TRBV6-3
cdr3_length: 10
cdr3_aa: ASSYSLGEAF

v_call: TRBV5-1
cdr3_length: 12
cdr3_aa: ASRITSGFNEQF

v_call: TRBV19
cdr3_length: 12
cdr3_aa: ASSIAGASDEQY

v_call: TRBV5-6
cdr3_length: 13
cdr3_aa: ASSLAGGGNQPQH

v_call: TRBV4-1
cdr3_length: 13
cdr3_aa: ASSWTGSSYNEQF

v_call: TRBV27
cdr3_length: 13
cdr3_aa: ASSLQGTYNSPLH

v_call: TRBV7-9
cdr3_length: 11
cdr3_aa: ATSGHRIHEQY

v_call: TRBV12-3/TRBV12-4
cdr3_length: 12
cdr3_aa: ASSLLYPPHEQY

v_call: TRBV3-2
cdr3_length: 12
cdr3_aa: ACWGTTDTGELF

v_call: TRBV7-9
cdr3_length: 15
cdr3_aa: ASSFPALAGPYNEQF

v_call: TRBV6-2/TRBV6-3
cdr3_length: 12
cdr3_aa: ASSHRGDWQPQH

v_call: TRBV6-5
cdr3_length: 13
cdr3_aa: ASSSGIGSYNEQF

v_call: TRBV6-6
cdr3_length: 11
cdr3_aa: ASSKLQGAIAF

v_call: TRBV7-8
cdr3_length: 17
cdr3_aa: ASSLAPQGAGALKETQY

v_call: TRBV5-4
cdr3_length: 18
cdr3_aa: ASSRVGARRTPRDTGELF

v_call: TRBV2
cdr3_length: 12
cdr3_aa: ATTDPLDSNEQY

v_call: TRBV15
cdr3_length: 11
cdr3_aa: ATSREGHQEQF

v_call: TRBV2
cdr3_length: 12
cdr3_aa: ASSDPGQGLEQY

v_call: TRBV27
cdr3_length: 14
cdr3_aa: ASSLSAGGPYNEQF